This T cell receptor beta chain was recovered during a study of brain T cells in children with intractable seizures. The study, taken as a whole, reports: Pre- and post-surgery blood differed in depth, so pre-surgery absences may be undersampling. Only CDR3 sequence similarity suggested viral specificity, without known HCMV serostatus.

Sequencing was limited to surgery cases with top T cell transcript signatures in brain tissue. Profiled with immunoSEQ multiplex PCR; TCRdb holds only in-frame clones, not every one. The sample carries some 62,000 clones, approximately 94% recorded once. Germline V gives CDR1 LNHDA, CDR2 SQIVND (reference sequence). The CDR3 consists of 13 residues. Trimming shortened V by 5 bases and J by 8 bases, and 10 bases separated the two germline ends. A note on this clone: Its specificity is unknown.

The chain recombines TRBV19 with TRBJ2-6; possible D gene TRBD2, 5 bases. This receptor was taken from a boy younger than two with focal cortical dysplasia and intractable seizures. The source material was peripheral blood, sampled at surgery. CDR3 DNA: TGTGCCAGTAGTTCCCGGACTTCCAACGTCCTGACTTTC. Encoded protein: CASSSRTSNVLTF. The variable domain in full, completed from reference TRBV19 and TRBJ2-6, reads DGGITQSPKYLFRKEGQNVTLSCEQNLNHDAMYWYRQDPGQGLRLIYYSQIVNDFQKGDIAEGYSVSREKKESFPLTVTSAQKNPTAFYLCASSSRTSNVLTFGAGSRLTVL.